This T cell receptor beta chain was recovered during a study of blood T cell repertoires in COVID-19. Overall study context: COVID-19 samples, acute and convalescent, were from the United States, Italy and Spain. T cells, B-cell-depleted T cells, or PBMCs supplied cDNA or gDNA.

This CDR3 spans 14 amino acids. Germline values: CDR1 MNHEY, CDR2 SVGAGI. The V end was cut by 6 bases, the J end by 0 bases, with 8 bases between. In the original processing: The authors estimated nucleated cell counts from reference gene primer amplification. Profiled with immunoSEQ multiplex PCR; TCRdb holds only in-frame clones, not every one. The DNA gave D and trimming, while V, J and clone size come from that table. The table includes over 70,000 clones, around three quarters detected once. What was sequenced was peripheral blood. J is TRBJ2-2 and V is TRBV6-5; D unclear. The receptor comes from a woman of 80 years or more with acute or convalescent COVID-19. CDR3 sequence reads: CASRLGTNTGELFF. The CDR3 bases are TGTGCCAGCAGGCTAGGAACGAACACCGGGGAGCTGTTTTTT.